The next 8 T cell receptor beta chains were all read from a single sample in a study of CD8+CD57+ T cells in acquired aplastic anemia. Genomic DNA was employed as the template in profiling TCR beta VDJ and CDR3. Using its own MiXCR run on the reads, TCRdb lists one record per CDR3 protein. This table holds roughly 130,000 distinct CDR3 sequences, 40% to 60% found once. The sample was sorted CD4+, CD8+, or CD8+CD57+ T cells (not recorded which) from PBMCs. Receptors were obtained from a human donor in good health, serving as a control.

This clonotype was detected many times. This chain links TRBV14 with TRBJ2-7, with TRBD1 matching over 8 bases. Germline assignment: CDR1 SGHDN and CDR2 FVKESK. The trim removed 4 bases at V and 7 bases at J, leaving 6 bases unmatched. The CDR3 runs 13 residues. The CDR3 coding sequence is TGTGCCAGCAGCCCCCAGGGGGCTGGAGAGCAGTACTTC. The encoded protein is CASSPQGAGEQYF. The whole variable domain, filled in from reference TRBV14 and TRBJ2-7, reads EAGVTQFPSHSVIEKGQTVTLRCDPISGHDNLYWYRRVMGKEIKFLLHFVKESKQDESGMPNNRFLAERTGGTYSTLKVQPAELEDSGVYFCASSPQGAGEQYFGPGTRLTVT.

This clonotype was observed at least ten times. The chain combines TRBV5-1 with TRBJ1-6, with D possibly matching TRBD1 (6 bases). The CDR3 runs to 13 residues. Trimming removed 3 bases at V and 9 bases at J, with 10 bases between. Per germline, CDR1 SGHRS and CDR2 YFSETQ. CDR3 DNA: TGCGCCAGCAGCTCCGAGGGGGGTTCACCCCTCCACTTT. It specifies CASSSEGGSPLHF. Full variable domain (rest looked up from reference TRBV5-1 and TRBJ1-6): KAGVTQTPRYLIKTRGQQVTLSCSPISGHRSVSWYQQTPGQGLQFLFEYFSETQRNKGNFPGRFSGRQFSNSRSEMNVSTLELGDSALYLCASSSEGGSPLHFGNGTRLTVT.

V gene TRBV20-1 combines with J gene TRBJ2-1; TRBD2 aligns across 12 bases. J was trimmed by 12 bases and V by 5 bases; bases with no gene match: 11. Germline CDR1 and CDR2: DFQATT and SNEGSKA (reference sequence). This CDR3 spans 14 amino acids. The CDR3 DNA reads as TGCAGTGCTCCGACTAGCGGGAGCACAGATACGCAGTTCTTC. Its protein product is CSAPTSGSTDTQFF.

This CDR3 is CASSVEANYGYTF. Written as DNA, the CDR3 is TGTGCCAGCAGCGTAGAAGCTAACTATGGCTACACCTTC. The gene calls are TRBV9 and TRBJ1-2; D is ambiguous. CDR3 length equals 13 residues. Germline values: CDR1 SGDLS, CDR2 YYNGEE. V dropped 0 bases and J dropped 0 bases, with 3 bases sitting between them.

This clonotype was detected ten times or more. The J gene is TRBJ1-2, the V gene TRBV7-9, with 8 bases lining up with TRBD1. The V gene end was trimmed by 3 bases and the J gene end by 4 bases; junction bases not matched to a gene: 4. CDR1 SEHNR and CDR2 FQNEAQ come from the germline V gene (reference sequence). This CDR3 spans 14 amino acids. CDR3 coding DNA: TGTGCCAGCAGCTTGGGGACAGGTAGCTATGGCTACACCTTC. Translation gives CASSLGTGSYGYTF.

This clonotype was seen a handful of times. CDR3 nucleotides: TGTGCCATCGCACAGGGGATCTACGAGCAGTACTTC. Its protein is CAIAQGIYEQYF. The rearrangement joins TRBV12-3 or TRBV12-4 to TRBJ2-7, with TRBD1 matching 7 bases. There are 12 residues in the CDR3. The J segment lost 3 bases and the V segment lost 10 bases, leaving 6 bases of the junction unmatched.

As to this clonotype: The conserved final phenylalanine or tryptophan is absent from the CDR3, which likely points to a read error. The chain couples TRBV29-1 to TRBJ2-3, with 8 bases identical to TRBD1. The CDR3 contains 15 residues. Germline V gene data show CDR1 as SQVTM and CDR2 as ANQGSEA. The CDR3, as DNA: TGCAGCGTTGAAGGGGCTAGCGTGGGGACAGGTACGCAGTATCTT. Its protein is CSVEGASVGTGTQYL.

The DNA for the CDR3 is TGTGCCAGCAGGGCGGACTCCGGTCAGCCCCAGCATTTT. Translation gives CASRADSGQPQHF. V usage is TRBV2 and J usage is TRBJ1-5, with no clear D. The V end was cut by 6 bases, the J end by 6 bases, with 12 bases between. Germline CDR1 is SNHLY and CDR2 is FYNNEI. The CDR3 contains 13 residues. The full variable domain, its missing parts supplied by reference TRBV2 and TRBJ1-5, is EPEVTQTPSHQVTQMGQEVILRCVPISNHLYFYWYRQILGQKVEFLVSFYNNEISEKSEIFDDQFSVERPDGSNFTLKIRSTKLEDSAMYFCASRADSGQPQHFGDGTRLSIL.